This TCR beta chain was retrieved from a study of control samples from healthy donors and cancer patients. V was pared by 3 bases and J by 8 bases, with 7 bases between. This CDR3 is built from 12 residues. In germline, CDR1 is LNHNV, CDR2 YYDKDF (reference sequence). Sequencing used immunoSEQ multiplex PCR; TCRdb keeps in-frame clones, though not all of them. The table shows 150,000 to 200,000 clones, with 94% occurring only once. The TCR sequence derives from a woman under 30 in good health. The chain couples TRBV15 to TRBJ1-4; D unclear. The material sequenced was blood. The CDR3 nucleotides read TGTGCCACCAGCAGGGCTGGAGAAAAACTGTTTTTT. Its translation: CATSRAGEKLFF.